This T cell receptor beta chain was identified during a study of blood T cell repertoires in COVID-19. On the study more broadly: Whether acute or convalescent, the COVID-19 samples came from the United States, Italy and Spain.

Per the original methods: Reference gene primer amplification gave nucleated cell count estimates. Data came from immunoSEQ multiplex PCR; TCRdb stores just in-frame clones and leaves some out. V and J calls plus clone size are reproduced from that table; the DNA served to infer D and trimming. The data show about 180,000 clones, with roughly nine tenths seen just once and about 2.1% held by the top ten. Sequenced sample: peripheral blood. The sequence was obtained from a man aged 18 to 35 who had recovered from COVID-19.

The CDR3 protein is CASSLRQSFSSYEQYF. In DNA, the CDR3 is TGTGCCAGCAGTTTAAGACAGTCCTTCAGCTCCTACGAGCAGTACTTC. The rearrangement links TRBV28 to TRBJ2-7; maybe TRBD1 (5 bases). The CDR3 is 16 residues long. Germline-derived CDR1 and CDR2 are MDHEN and SYDVKM. Trimming removed 2 bases from V and 0 bases from J, with 14 bases in between.